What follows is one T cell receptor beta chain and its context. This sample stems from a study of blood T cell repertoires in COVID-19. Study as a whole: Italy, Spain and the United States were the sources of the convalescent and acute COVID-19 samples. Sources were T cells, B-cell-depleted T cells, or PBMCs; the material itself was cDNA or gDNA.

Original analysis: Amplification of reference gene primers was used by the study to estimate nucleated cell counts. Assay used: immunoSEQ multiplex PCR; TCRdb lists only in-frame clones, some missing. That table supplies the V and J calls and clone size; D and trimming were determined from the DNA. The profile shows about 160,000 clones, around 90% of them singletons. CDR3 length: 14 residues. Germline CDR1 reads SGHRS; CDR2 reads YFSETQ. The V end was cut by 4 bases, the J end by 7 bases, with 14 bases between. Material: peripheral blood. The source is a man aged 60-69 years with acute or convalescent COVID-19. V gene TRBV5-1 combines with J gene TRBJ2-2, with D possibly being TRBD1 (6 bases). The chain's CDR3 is CASSDRSVSGELFF. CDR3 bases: TGCGCCAGCAGCGACAGGTCGGTTAGCGGGGAGCTGTTTTTT.